Listed below are T cell receptor beta chains from one sample, sequenced in a study of shared clonotypes between healthy human individuals. Method: immunoSEQ multiplex PCR; TCRdb's copy keeps in-frame clones and lacks some. The table lists millions of clones, 90% to 95% of them singletons. The material sequenced was naive CD4+ T cells from PBMCs. These receptors all come from a man between 18 and 29 years old in good health. Some clones in this sample may be carry-over from other donors' samples. CDR3s include the opening cysteine and the closing phenylalanine or tryptophan. A D gene is named only where the DNA matches it firmly. Where a row states a size, it is once, few, many or the class of an expanded clone; other rows omit it.

d_call,j_call,v_call,clone_size,cdr3_nt,cdr3_aa
TRBD2,TRBJ2-7,TRBV10-1,NA,TGCGCCAAAGTAACCGGACTAGCGCGCGAGCAGTACTTC,CAKVTGLAREQYF
NA,TRBJ1-1,TRBV6-1,NA,TGTGCCAGCAGTGAAGAATGGGTGAACACTGAAGCTTTCTTT,CASSEEWVNTEAFF
NA,TRBJ1-4,TRBV5-4,NA,TGTGCCAGCAGCTTGGGGCAGGGGACTAATGAAAAACTGTTTTTT,CASSLGQGTNEKLFF
TRBD2,TRBJ2-1,TRBV5-4,NA,TGTGCCAGCAGCTACGGGACTAGCGGAGATTACAATGAGCAGTTCTTC,CASSYGTSGDYNEQFF
TRBD1,TRBJ2-2,TRBV7-2,once,TGTGCCAGCAGCTCCGTGGGACAGGTGTACGGGGAGCTGTTTTTT,CASSSVGQVYGELFF
NA,TRBJ1-1,TRBV28,NA,TGTGCCAGCAGTTTAGCGGGACACCCTGGGATGAACACTGAAGCTTTCTTT,CASSLAGHPGMNTEAFF
NA,TRBJ1-5,TRBV27,NA,TGTGCCAGCAGCTTATATGATAGCAATCAGCCCCAGCATTTT,CASSLYDSNQPQHF
NA,TRBJ1-1,TRBV9,NA,TGTGCCAGCAGCCGCTTGGAGAACACTGAAGCTTTCTTT,CASSRLENTEAFF
TRBD1,TRBJ1-2,TRBV28,NA,TGTGCCATCGGCAGGGGGACCTATGGCTACACCTTC,CAIGRGTYGYTF
TRBD1,TRBJ1-1,TRBV4-2,NA,TGTGCCAGCAGCCTTTGGCAGGAGCCAGGGGGAGCTTTCTTT,CASSLWQEPGGAFF
NA,TRBJ1-2,TRBV9,NA,TGTGCCAGCAGCGCAGGCGGGGGGGCCTATGGCTACACCTTC,CASSAGGGAYGYTF
NA,TRBJ2-4,TRBV29-1,NA,TGCAGCGTTTTGGGGATTCCGGGGATCGTAGCCAAAAACATTCAGTACTTC,CSVLGIPGIVAKNIQYF
NA,TRBJ2-7,TRBV6-4,NA,TGTGCCAGCAGTGTAACTCATAGCTCCTACGAGCAGTACTTC,CASSVTHSSYEQYF
NA,TRBJ1-2,TRBV9,NA,TGTGCCAGCAGCGAGGGAGGGCACTATGGCTACACCTTC,CASSEGGHYGYTF
NA,TRBJ2-7,TRBV5-1,NA,TGCGCCAGCGGCCCCACAGTCTCCTACGAGCAGTACTTC,CASGPTVSYEQYF
NA,TRBJ2-7,TRBV18,once,TGTGCCAGCTCACAAGAGGCAGGGATAACTTACGAGCAGTACTTC,CASSQEAGITYEQYF
NA,TRBJ1-2,TRBV6-5,NA,TGTGCCAGCAGCCCCGTAGCGGTCTCCTATGGCTACACCTTC,CASSPVAVSYGYTF
TRBD1,TRBJ2-2,TRBV29-1,NA,TGCAGCGTAACCGGGGGGACAGGGAGCGGGGAGCTGTTTTTT,CSVTGGTGSGELFF
NA,TRBJ2-3,TRBV19,NA,TGTGCCAGTACCAAAAAAGGGGTCGCGGGGACAGATACGCAGTATTTT,CASTKKGVAGTDTQYF
NA,TRBJ2-1,TRBV27,NA,TGTGCCAGCAGTTTCACGGGAGTATCTACCTACAATGAGCAGTTCTTC,CASSFTGVSTYNEQFF
NA,TRBJ1-1,TRBV27,NA,TGTGCCAGCAGTTCAGCCAGCCTGACCGGGAACACTGAAGCTTTCTTT,CASSSASLTGNTEAFF
NA,TRBJ1-4,TRBV7-2,NA,TGTGCCAGCAGTTATGGTGCTAATGAAAAACTGTTTTTT,CASSYGANEKLFF
NA,TRBJ1-3,TRBV7-2,NA,TGTGCCAGCAGCTTAGACCCTCAGGGGTCGGTTTCTGGAAACACCATATATTTT,CASSLDPQGSVSGNTIYF
NA,TRBJ2-6,TRBV19,NA,TGTGCCAGTAGGGTCACCCAGGGGAGGGCTGGGGCCAACGTCCTGACTTTC,CASRVTQGRAGANVLTF
NA,TRBJ1-3,TRBV30,NA,TGTGCCTGGAGTGTACTGGACAGAGACTCTGGAAACACCATATATTTT,CAWSVLDRDSGNTIYF
NA,TRBJ2-7,TRBV28,NA,TGTGCCAGCAGCCGTGGGCTCGAGCAGTACTTC,CASSRGLEQYF
NA,TRBJ2-7,TRBV7-6,once,TGTGCCAGCAGCTTAGCGTTGGGATACGAGCAGTACTTC,CASSLALGYEQYF
TRBD2,TRBJ2-7,TRBV2,NA,TGTGCCAGCGAGGGGACTAGCGGTCCCTACGAGCAGTACTTC,CASEGTSGPYEQYF
NA,TRBJ2-1,TRBV16,NA,TGTGCCAGCAGCCGCACGGGACTGCCTTACAATGAGCAGTTCTTC,CASSRTGLPYNEQFF
NA,TRBJ2-5,TRBV28,NA,TGTGCCAGCACCCCTGGGGCCAGGCGGCAAGAGACCCAGTACTTC,CASTPGARRQETQYF
NA,TRBJ2-7,TRBV4-1,NA,TGCGCCAGCAGCCAAGAGTTCGCCGGGGGCGGATTCTACGAGCAGTACTTC,CASSQEFAGGGFYEQYF
NA,TRBJ1-1,TRBV5-6,once,TGTGCCAGCAGCTTCACGTTAATGAACACTGAAGCTTTCTTT,CASSFTLMNTEAFF
TRBD2,TRBJ2-5,TRBV19,NA,TGTGCCAGTAGTATCGCCGGGACTAGCGGGGGCCAAGAGACCCAGTACTTC,CASSIAGTSGGQETQYF
NA,TRBJ2-1,TRBV9,NA,TGTGCCAGCAGCGTTAATGCGGGCAGGTACAATGAGCAGTTCTTC,CASSVNAGRYNEQFF
TRBD2,TRBJ2-1,TRBV2,once,TGTGCCAGGAAACCCACTAGCGGGAATCGCAATGAGCAGTTCTTC,CARKPTSGNRNEQFF
NA,TRBJ2-3,TRBV11-2,NA,TGTGCCAGCATCATAGCCGATCGGGACGGCGGCGACACAGATACGCAGTATTTT,CASIIADRDGGDTDTQYF
NA,TRBJ1-1,TRBV27,NA,TGTGCCAGCAGTATGGCCGGGGCGGTCACTGAAGCTTTCTTT,CASSMAGAVTEAFF
NA,TRBJ1-2,TRBV19,NA,TGTGCCAGTAGTATACGGGGGAGTCATGGCTACACCTTC,CASSIRGSHGYTF
NA,TRBJ2-7,TRBV7-3,NA,TGTGCCAGCAGCTCCTTAGTGGACTCCTACGAGCAGTACTTC,CASSSLVDSYEQYF
NA,TRBJ2-5,TRBV6-6,NA,TGTGCCAGCAGTACCTCGACCCAAGAGACCCAGTACTTC,CASSTSTQETQYF
NA,TRBJ2-7,TRBV11-2,once,TGTGCCAGCAGCGCACAACTAGGTTCTACCTACGAGCAGTACTTC,CASSAQLGSTYEQYF
TRBD1,TRBJ2-1,TRBV2,NA,TGTGCCAGCAGTTGGGACAGGGGGCAAGATGAGCAGTTCTTC,CASSWDRGQDEQFF
NA,TRBJ2-4,TRBV5-6,NA,TGTGCCAGCAGCTTGTTGGGGGAGTACATTCAGTACTTC,CASSLLGEYIQYF
NA,TRBJ1-1,TRBV7-2,NA,TGTGCCAGCAGCTTGGTTATAGGGCAGGATATATTCTTT,CASSLVIGQDIFF
TRBD1,TRBJ1-6,TRBV5-4,NA,TGTGCCAGCAGCCCGCAGGGGGCGACCAATTCACCCCTCCACTTT,CASSPQGATNSPLHF
NA,TRBJ2-7,TRBV18,NA,TGTGCCAGCTCACCAGAAACCGGTCCCTACGAGCAGTACTTC,CASSPETGPYEQYF
TRBD1,TRBJ2-5,TRBV5-1,NA,TGCGCCAGCAATAAGGTTGGGACAGATCAAGAGACCCAGTACTTC,CASNKVGTDQETQYF